This T cell receptor beta chain is from a study of T cells after yellow fever vaccination. Findings of the study overall: The secondary response was weaker, and its peak arrived faster, on day 5 versus 15. FACS-sorted repertoires could harbor abundant contaminating bulk-population clonotypes.

This clonotype appeared many times. Its antigen is unidentified. Germline V gene sequence: CDR1 MNHEY, CDR2 SVGAGI. The CDR3 has 12 amino acids. The V end was cut by 10 bases, the J end by 1 base, with 10 bases between. They built TCR cDNA with 5'RACE template switching, a step that put in a universal primer site and UMIs. TCRdb fed the 5' RACE reads into MiXCR, producing one record per CDR3 protein. The table lists about 49,000 distinct CDR3 sequences, 7.4% of them singletons, with 28% in the top ten. This TCR was recovered from a man between 18 and 29 years old who received the YFV17D yellow fever vaccine. The rearrangement joins TRBV6-5 to TRBJ1-1; D call uncertain. Sequences were derived from CD8+ T cells sorted from PBMCs, sampled less than 16 days after the first yellow fever vaccination. The DNA of the CDR3 is TGTGCCACCCAACCGGGGAACACTGAAGCTTTCTTT. Protein product: CATQPGNTEAFF.